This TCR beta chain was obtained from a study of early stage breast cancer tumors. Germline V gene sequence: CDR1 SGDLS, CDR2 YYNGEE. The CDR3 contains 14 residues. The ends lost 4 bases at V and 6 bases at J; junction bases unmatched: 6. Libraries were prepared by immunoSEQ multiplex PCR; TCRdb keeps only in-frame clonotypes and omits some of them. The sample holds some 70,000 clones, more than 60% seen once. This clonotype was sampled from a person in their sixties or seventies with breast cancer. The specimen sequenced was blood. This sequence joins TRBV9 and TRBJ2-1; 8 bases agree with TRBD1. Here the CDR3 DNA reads TGTGCCAGCAGCCAGGGACAGGACCTCAATGAGCAGTTCTTC. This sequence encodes CASSQGQDLNEQFF.